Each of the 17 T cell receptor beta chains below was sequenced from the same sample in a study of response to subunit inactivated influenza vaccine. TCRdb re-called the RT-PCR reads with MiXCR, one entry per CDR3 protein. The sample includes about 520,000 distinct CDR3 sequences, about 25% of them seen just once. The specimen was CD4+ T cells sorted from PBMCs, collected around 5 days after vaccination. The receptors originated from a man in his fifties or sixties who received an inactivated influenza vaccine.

In DNA form, the CDR3 reads TGTGCCAGCAGCTCGACGGCGGGGAATGAGCAGTTCTTC. Translated, it gives CASSSTAGNEQFF. This chain links TRBV7-3 with TRBJ2-1; D is perhaps TRBD2 (6 bases). The V end lost 4 bases, the J end lost 7 bases, and 11 bases lay between the germline ends. This CDR3 region has 13 residues. Germline V gene data show CDR1 as SGHTA and CDR2 as FQGTGA.

The CDR3 DNA reads TGTGCCAGTGTCTCGTTCGGGTCTAACTATGGCTACACCTTC. Amino acids: CASVSFGSNYGYTF. The chain carries TRBV19 and TRBJ1-2, with D uncertain. CDR1 is LNHDA, CDR2 SQIVND, per germline (reference sequence). V lost 8 bases and J lost 0, with 13 bases in between. This CDR3 is built from 14 residues.

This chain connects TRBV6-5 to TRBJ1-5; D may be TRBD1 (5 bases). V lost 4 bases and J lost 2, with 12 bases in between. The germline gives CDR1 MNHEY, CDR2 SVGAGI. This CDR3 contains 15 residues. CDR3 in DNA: TGTGCCAGCAGTTTCAGGGAGTTGGGCAATCAGCCCCAGCATTTT. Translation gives CASSFRELGNQPQHF.

The CDR3 coding sequence is TGTGCCAGCAGTTTCCCCCAGCTCTGGGAGCCCCAGCATTTT. Residues: CASSFPQLWEPQHF. This chain links TRBV6-2 or TRBV6-3 with TRBJ1-5; D is ambiguous. The V gene lost 4 bases and the J gene lost 8 bases, with 15 bases spanning the gap. This CDR3 has 14 residues. Germline-derived CDR1 and CDR2 are MNHEY and SVGEGT.

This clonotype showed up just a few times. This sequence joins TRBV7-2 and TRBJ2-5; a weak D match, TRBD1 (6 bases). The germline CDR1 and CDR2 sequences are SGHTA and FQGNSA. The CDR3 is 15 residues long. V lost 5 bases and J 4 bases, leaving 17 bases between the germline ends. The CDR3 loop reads CASSRQGTMGETQYF. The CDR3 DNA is TGTGCCAGCAGCCGTCAAGGGACAATGGGAGAGACCCAGTACTTC.

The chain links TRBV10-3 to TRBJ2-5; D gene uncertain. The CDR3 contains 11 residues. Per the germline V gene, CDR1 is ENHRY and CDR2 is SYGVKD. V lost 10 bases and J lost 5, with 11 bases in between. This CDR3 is CATMSEETQYF. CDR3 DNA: TGTGCCACCATGTCAGAGGAGACCCAGTACTTC.

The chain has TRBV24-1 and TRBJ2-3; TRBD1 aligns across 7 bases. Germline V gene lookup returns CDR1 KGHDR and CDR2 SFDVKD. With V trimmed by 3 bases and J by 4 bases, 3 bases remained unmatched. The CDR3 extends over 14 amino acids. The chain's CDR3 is CATSDQQGPDTQYF. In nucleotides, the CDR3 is TGTGCCACCAGTGATCAACAGGGGCCAGATACGCAGTATTTT.

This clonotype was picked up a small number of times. In nucleotides, the CDR3 is TGTGCCAGCAGTGGGAGGCAGGGGGCTCGCACAGATACGCAGTATTTT. It yields the protein CASSGRQGARTDTQYF. V and J are TRBV2 and TRBJ2-3, with 8 bases aligning to TRBD1. The CDR3 extends over 16 amino acids. Losses at the gene ends were 4 bases for V and 1 base for J; bases not matched to a gene: 7. In germline, CDR1 is SNHLY, CDR2 FYNNEI. The whole variable domain, remainder taken from reference TRBV2 and TRBJ2-3, is EPEVTQTPSHQVTQMGQEVILRCVPISNHLYFYWYRQILGQKVEFLVSFYNNEISEKSEIFDDQFSVERPDGSNFTLKIRSTKLEDSAMYFCASSGRQGARTDTQYFGPGTRLTVL.

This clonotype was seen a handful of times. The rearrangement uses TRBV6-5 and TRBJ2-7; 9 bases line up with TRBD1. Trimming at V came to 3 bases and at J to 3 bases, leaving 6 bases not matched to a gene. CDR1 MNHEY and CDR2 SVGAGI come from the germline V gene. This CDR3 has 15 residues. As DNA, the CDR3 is TGTGCCAGCAGTTATTCCGGGACAGGGATCTACGAGCAGTACTTC. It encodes CASSYSGTGIYEQYF.

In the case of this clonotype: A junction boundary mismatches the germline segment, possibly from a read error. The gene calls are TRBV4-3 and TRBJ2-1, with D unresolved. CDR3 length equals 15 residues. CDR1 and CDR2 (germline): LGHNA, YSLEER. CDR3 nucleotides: TGCGCCAGCAGCGAAGACCTATTAGCTTACAATGAGCAGTTCTTC. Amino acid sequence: CASSEDLLAYNEQFF.

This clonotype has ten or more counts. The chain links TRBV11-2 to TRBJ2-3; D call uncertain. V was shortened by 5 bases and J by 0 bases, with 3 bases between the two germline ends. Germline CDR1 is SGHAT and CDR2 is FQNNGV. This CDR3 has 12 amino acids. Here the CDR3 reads CASSQSTDTQYF. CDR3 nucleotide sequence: TGTGCCAGCAGCCAAAGCACAGATACGCAGTATTTT. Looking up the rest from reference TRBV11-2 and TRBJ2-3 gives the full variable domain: EAGVAQSPRYKIIEKRQSVAFWCNPISGHATLYWYQQILGQGPKLLIQFQNNGVVDDSQLPKDRFSAERLKGVDSTLKIQPAKLEDSAVYLCASSQSTDTQYFGPGTRLTVL.

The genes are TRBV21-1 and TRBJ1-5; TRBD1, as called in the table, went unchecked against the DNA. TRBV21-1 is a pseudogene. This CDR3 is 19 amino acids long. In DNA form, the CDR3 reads TGTGCCAGCAGCACTAGCAGGGGACAGGGGGTCGCGGGCAATCAGCCCCAGCATTTT. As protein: CASSTSRGQGVAGNQPQHF.

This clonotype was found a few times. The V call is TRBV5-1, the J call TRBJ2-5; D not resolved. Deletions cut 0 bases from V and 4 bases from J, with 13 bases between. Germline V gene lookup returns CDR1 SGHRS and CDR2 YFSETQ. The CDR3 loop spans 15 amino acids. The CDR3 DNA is TGCGCCAGCAGCTTGGCCAATTATGGTGGAGAGACCCAGTACTTC. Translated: CASSLANYGGETQYF.

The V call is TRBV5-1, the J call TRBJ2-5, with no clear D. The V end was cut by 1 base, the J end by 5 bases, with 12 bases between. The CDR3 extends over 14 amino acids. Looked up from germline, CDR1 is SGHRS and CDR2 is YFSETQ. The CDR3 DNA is TGCGCCAGCAGCTTGTGGTCCCCGAAGGAGACCCAGTACTTC. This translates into CASSLWSPKETQYF.

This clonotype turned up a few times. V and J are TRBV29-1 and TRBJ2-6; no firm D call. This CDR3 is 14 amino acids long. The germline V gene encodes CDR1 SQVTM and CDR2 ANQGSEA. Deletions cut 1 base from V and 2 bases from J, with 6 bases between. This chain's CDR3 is CSVEVGTGANVLTF. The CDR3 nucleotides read TGCAGCGTTGAAGTAGGGACTGGGGCCAACGTCCTGACTTTC. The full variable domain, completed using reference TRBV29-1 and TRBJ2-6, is SAVISQKPSRDICQRGTSLTIQCQVDSQVTMMFWYRQQPGQSLTLIATANQGSEATYESGFVIDKFPISRPNLTFSTLTVSNMSPEDSSIYLCSVEVGTGANVLTFGAGSRLTVL.

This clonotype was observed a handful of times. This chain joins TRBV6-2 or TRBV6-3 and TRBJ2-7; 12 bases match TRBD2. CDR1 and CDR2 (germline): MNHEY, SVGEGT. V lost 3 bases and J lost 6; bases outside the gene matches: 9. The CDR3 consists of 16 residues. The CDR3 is CASSYYLAGGRFEQYF. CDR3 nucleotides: TGTGCCAGCAGTTATTATCTAGCGGGAGGGAGGTTCGAGCAGTACTTC.

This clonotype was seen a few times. CDR3 sequence reads: CSALTEAYEQYF. The DNA for the CDR3 is TGCAGTGCTCTGACCGAAGCCTACGAGCAGTACTTC. The chain combines TRBV20-1 with TRBJ2-7; D uncertain. With 5 bases removed from V and 2 bases from J, the gap between germline ends came to 10 bases. The CDR3 consists of 12 residues. The germline V gene has CDR1 DFQATT and CDR2 SNEGSKA (reference sequence).